This TCR beta chain emerged from a study of shared clonotypes between healthy human individuals. Everyone who donated was a Caucasian adult who lived in Nashville, Tennessee. This CDR3 region has 14 residues. V was shortened by 6 bases and J by 3 bases, with 9 bases between the two germline ends. Germline values: CDR1 SGHVS, CDR2 FQNEAQ. Several immunoSEQ 96-well plates shared each subset's DNA, each plate a replicate. Profiling relied on immunoSEQ multiplex PCR, and the TCRdb table lists in-frame clones only, not all of them. The sample holds millions of clones, 85% to 95% seen once. The rearrangement uses TRBV7-8 and TRBJ1-6; D is ambiguous. The receptor was derived from a man younger than 35 in good health. Material: naive CD4+ T cells sorted from blood. Described subset: CD45RA+ positively selected. In nucleotides, the CDR3 is TGTGCCAGCAGTAAGATCAACTATAATTCACCCCTCCACTTT. This codes for CASSKINYNSPLHF.